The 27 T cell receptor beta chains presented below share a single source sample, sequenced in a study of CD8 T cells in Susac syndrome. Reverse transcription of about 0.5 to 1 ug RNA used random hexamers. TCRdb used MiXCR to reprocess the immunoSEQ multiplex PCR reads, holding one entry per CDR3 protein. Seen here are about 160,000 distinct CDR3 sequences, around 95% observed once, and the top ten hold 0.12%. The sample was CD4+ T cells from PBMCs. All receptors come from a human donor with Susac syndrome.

The CDR3 bases are TGTGCCAGCAGCATAGGCGCCCAGGCCCAGGGATGGGAGAATGAGCAGTTCTTC. Amino acid sequence: CASSIGAQAQGWENEQFF. The V gene is TRBV9, the J gene TRBJ2-1; D tentatively fits TRBD1 or TRBD2 (5 bases each). Germline CDR1 SGDLS, CDR2 YYNGEE. Trimming stripped 4 bases from V and 7 bases from J, with 27 bases between. The CDR3 length is 18 residues. The whole variable domain, remainder taken from reference TRBV9 and TRBJ2-1, is DSGVTQTPKHLITATGQRVTLRCSPRSGDLSVYWYQQSLDQGLQFLIQYYNGEERAKGNILERFSAQQFPDLHSELNLSSLELGDSALYFCASSIGAQAQGWENEQFFGPGTRLTVL.

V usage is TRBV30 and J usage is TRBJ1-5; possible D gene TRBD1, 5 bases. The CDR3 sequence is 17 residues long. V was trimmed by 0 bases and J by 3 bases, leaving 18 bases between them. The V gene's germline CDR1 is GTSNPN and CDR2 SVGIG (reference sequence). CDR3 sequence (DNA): TGTGCCTGGAGTGTAAGACTGGGCACAGGCAACAATCAGCCCCAGCATTTT. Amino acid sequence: CAWSVRLGTGNNQPQHF.

The CDR3 loop reads CSVGGGSYEQYF. The CDR3 coding sequence is TGCAGCGTTGGCGGAGGATCCTACGAGCAGTACTTC. This chain uses TRBV29-1 with TRBJ2-7; D perhaps matches TRBD2 (5 bases). Deletions cut 4 bases from V and 1 base from J, with 8 bases between. The CDR3 runs 12 residues. Germline lookup yields CDR1 SQVTM and CDR2 ANQGSEA.

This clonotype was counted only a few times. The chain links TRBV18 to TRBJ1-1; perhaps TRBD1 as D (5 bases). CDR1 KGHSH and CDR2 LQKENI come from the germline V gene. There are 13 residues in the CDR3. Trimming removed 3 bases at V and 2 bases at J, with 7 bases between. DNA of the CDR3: TGTGCCAGCTCACCGGGGGTAAACACTGAAGCTTTCTTT. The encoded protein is CASSPGVNTEAFF.

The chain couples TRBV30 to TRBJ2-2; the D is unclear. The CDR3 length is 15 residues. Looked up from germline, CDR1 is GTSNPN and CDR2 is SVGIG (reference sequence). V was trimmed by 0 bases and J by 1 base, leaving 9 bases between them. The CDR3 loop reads CAWSVLGQNTGELFF. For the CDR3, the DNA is TGTGCCTGGAGTGTGCTAGGGCAGAACACCGGGGAGCTGTTTTTT.

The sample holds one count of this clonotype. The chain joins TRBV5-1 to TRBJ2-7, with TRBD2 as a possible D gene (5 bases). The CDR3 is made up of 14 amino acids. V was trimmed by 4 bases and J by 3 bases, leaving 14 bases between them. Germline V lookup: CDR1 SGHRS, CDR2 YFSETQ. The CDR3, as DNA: TGCGCCAGCAGCCTCGGACTCGCCTACTACGAGCAGTACTTC. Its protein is CASSLGLAYYEQYF.

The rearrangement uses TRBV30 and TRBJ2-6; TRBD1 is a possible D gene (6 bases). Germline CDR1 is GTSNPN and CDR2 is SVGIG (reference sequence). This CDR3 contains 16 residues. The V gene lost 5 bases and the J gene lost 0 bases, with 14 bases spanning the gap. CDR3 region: CAWDRTSGSGANVLTF. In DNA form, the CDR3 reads TGTGCCTGGGACAGGACCTCCGGCTCTGGGGCCAACGTCCTGACTTTC.

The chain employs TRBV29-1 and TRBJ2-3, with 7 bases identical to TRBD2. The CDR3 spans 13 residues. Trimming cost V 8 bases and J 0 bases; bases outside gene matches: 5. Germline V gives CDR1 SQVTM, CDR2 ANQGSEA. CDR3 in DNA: TGCAGCATCAGCGGGGTTAGCACAGATACGCAGTATTTT. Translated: CSISGVSTDTQYF.

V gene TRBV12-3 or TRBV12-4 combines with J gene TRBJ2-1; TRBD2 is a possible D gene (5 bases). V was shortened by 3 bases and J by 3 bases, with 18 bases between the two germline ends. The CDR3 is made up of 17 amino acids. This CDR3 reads CASSFSGLSRHYNEQFF. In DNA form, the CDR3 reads TGTGCCAGCAGTTTTAGTGGACTGTCCCGGCACTACAATGAGCAGTTCTTC.

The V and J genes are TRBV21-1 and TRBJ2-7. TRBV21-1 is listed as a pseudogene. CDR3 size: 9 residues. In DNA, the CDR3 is TGTGCCAGCAGCCACGAGCAGTACGTC. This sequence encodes CASSHEQYV.

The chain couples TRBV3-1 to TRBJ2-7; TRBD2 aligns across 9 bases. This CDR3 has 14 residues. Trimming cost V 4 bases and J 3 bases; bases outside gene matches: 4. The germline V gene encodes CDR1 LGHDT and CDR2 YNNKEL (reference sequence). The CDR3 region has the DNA TGTGCCAGCAGCCCAGCGGGAGGCCGCTACGAGCAGTACTTC. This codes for CASSPAGGRYEQYF.

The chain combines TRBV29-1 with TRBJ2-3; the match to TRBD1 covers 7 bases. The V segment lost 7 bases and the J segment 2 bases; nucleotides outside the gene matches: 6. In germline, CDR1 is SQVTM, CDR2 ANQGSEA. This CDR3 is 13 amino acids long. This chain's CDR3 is CSARQGITDTQYF. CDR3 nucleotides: TGCAGCGCCAGACAGGGTATCACAGATACGCAGTATTTT.

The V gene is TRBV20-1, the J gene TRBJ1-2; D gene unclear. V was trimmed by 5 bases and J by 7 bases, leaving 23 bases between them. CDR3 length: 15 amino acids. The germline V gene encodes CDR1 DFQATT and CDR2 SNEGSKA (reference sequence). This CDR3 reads CSAPTVLSSMRGYTF. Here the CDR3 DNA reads TGCAGTGCTCCCACAGTATTATCTTCTATGCGTGGCTACACCTTC.

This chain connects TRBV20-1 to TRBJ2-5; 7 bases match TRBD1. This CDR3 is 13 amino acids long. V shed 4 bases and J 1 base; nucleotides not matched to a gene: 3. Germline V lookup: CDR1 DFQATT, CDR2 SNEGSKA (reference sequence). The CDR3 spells CSATGTVQETQYF. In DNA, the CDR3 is TGCAGTGCTACCGGGACAGTCCAAGAGACCCAGTACTTC.

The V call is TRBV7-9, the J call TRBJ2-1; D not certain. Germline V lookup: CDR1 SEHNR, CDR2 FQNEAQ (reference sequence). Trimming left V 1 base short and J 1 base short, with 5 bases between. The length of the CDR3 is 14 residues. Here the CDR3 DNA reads TGTGCCAGCAGCTTAGACTTTTCCTACAATGAGCAGTTCTTC. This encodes CASSLDFSYNEQFF.

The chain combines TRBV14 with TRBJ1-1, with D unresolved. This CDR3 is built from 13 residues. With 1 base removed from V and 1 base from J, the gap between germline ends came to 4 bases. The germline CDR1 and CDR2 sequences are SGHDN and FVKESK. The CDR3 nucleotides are TGTGCCAGCAGCCAAGGCTGGAACACTGAAGCTTTCTTT. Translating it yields CASSQGWNTEAFF. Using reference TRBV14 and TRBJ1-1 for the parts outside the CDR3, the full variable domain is EAGVTQFPSHSVIEKGQTVTLRCDPISGHDNLYWYRRVMGKEIKFLLHFVKESKQDESGMPNNRFLAERTGGTYSTLKVQPAELEDSGVYFCASSQGWNTEAFFGQGTRLTVV.

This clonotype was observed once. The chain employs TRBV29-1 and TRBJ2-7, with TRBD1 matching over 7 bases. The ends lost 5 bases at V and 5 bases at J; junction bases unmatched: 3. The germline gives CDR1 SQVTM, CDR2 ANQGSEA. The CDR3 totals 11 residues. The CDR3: CSVRQGNEQYF. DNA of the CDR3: TGCAGCGTTAGACAGGGAAACGAGCAGTACTTC.

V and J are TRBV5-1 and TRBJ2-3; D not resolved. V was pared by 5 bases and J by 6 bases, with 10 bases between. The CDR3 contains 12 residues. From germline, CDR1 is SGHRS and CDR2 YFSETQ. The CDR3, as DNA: TGCGCCAGCAGTCCCAATGGGGATACGCAGTATTTT. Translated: CASSPNGDTQYF.

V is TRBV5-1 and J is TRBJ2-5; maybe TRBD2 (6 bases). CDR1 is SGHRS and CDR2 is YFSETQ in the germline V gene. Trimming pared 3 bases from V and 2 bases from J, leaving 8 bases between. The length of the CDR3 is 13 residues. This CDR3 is CASSWAGQETQYF. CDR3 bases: TGCGCCAGCAGCTGGGCGGGACAAGAGACCCAGTACTTC.

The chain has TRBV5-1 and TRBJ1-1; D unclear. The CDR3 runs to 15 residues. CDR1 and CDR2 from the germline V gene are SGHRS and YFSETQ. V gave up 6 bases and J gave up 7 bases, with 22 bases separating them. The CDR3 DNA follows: TGCGCCAGCAAGTACCGTATGGACCCTACCCTTGAAGCTTTCTTT. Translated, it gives CASKYRMDPTLEAFF.

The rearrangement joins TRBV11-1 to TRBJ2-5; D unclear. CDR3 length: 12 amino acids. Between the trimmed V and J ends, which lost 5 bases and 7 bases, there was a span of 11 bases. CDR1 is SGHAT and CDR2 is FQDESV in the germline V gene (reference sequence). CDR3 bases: TGTGCCAGCAGCGCCACTCCGGGGACCCAGTACTTC. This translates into CASSATPGTQYF.

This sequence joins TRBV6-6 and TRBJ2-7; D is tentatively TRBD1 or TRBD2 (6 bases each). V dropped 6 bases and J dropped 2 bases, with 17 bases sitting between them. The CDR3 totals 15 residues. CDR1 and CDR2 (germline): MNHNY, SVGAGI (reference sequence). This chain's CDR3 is CASSTRGPDPYEQYV. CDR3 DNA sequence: TGTGCCAGCAGCACCCGGGGGCCGGACCCCTACGAGCAGTACGTC.

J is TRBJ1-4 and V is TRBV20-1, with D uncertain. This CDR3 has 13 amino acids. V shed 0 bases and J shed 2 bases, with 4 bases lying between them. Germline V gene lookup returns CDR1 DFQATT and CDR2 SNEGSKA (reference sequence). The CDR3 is CSARDSTNEKLFF. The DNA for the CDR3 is TGCAGTGCTAGAGACAGTACTAATGAAAAACTGTTTTTT.

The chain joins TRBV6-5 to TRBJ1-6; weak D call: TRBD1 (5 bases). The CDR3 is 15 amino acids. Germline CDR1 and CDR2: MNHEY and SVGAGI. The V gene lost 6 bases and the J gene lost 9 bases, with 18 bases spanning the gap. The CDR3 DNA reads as TGTGCCAGCAGCCCACAGGCTAGAGGGCCTTCACCCCTCCACTTT. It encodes CASSPQARGPSPLHF.

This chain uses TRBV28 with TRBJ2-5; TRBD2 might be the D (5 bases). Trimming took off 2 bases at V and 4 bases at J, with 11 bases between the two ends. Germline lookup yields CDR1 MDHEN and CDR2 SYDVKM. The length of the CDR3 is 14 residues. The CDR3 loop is CASSLIWGAETQYF. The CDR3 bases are TGTGCCAGCAGTTTAATCTGGGGAGCAGAGACCCAGTACTTC. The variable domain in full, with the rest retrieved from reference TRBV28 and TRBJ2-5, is DVKVTQSSRYLVKRTGEKVFLECVQDMDHENMFWYRQDPGLGLRLIYFSYDVKMKEKGDIPEGYSVSREKKERFSLILESASTNQTSMYLCASSLIWGAETQYFGPGTRLLVL.

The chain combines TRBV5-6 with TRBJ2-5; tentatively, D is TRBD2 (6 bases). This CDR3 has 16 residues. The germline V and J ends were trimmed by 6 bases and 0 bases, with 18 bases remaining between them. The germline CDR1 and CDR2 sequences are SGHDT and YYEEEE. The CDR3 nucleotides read TGTGCCAGCAAATGGGGAGGCGTCGCGTACCAAGAGACCCAGTACTTC. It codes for CASKWGGVAYQETQYF.

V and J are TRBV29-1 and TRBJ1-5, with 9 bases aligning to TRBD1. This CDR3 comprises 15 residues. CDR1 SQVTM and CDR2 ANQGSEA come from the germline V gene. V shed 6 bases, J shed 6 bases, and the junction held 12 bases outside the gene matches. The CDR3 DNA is TGCAGCGTCACCACCGGGGACAGGGAGAGTCAGCCCCAGCATTTT. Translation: CSVTTGDRESQPQHF.